These T cell receptor beta chains were read from a single sample in a study of blood T cell repertoires in COVID-19. This table comes from immunoSEQ multiplex PCR, and its TCRdb copy is limited to in-frame clones, with some not included. Of roughly 92,000 clones detected, 90% appear once; the ten largest clones hold 4% to 6%. Sequencing used peripheral blood. Source of these receptors: a man aged 50 to 59 with acute or convalescent COVID-19. Both conserved end residues are part of each CDR3. A D gene is named only where the DNA matches it firmly. Clone size appears in some rows only: once, few, many, or a class for an expanded clone.

j_gene | d_gene | v_gene | abundance | CDR3aa | CDR3nt
TRBJ2-5 | . | TRBV6-5 | . | CASRKGAGQETQYF | TGTGCCAGCAGAAAAGGGGCGGGACAAGAGACCCAGTACTTC
TRBJ2-1 | . | TRBV11-2 | once | CASSLTDRYNEQFF | TGTGCCAGCAGTTTAACAGACCGTTACAATGAGCAGTTCTTC
TRBJ2-3 | TRBD2 | TRBV7-9 | . | CASRPLTPGRERLIDTQYF | TGTGCCAGCAGACCCCTCACCCCCGGGCGGGAGAGGTTGATAGATACGCAGTATTTT
TRBJ2-7 | . | TRBV30 | once | CAWRSHGGRGEQYF | TGTGCCTGGAGGTCTCACGGGGGTAGAGGCGAGCAGTACTTC
TRBJ2-3 | . | TRBV10-1 | . | CASSGQYGTDTQYF | TGCGCCAGCAGTGGACAGTACGGCACAGATACGCAGTATTTT
TRBJ1-1 | . | TRBV7-9 | . | CASSRGTQSEAFF | TGTGCCAGCAGCAGAGGGACACAATCTGAAGCTTTCTTT
TRBJ2-1 | TRBD1 | TRBV7-9 | . | CASSGRQGYNEQFF | TGTGCCAGCAGCGGACGACAGGGCTACAATGAGCAGTTCTTC
TRBJ2-7 | . | TRBV6-1 | . | CASSEAQGLQQYF | TGTGCCAGCAGTGAAGCGCAAGGACTTCAGCAGTACTTC
TRBJ2-5 | TRBD2 | TRBV7-8 | . | CASSPGLAAETQYF | TGTGCCAGCAGCCCGGGACTAGCGGCGGAGACCCAGTACTTC
TRBJ1-2 | . | TRBV29-1 | . | CSVEGQEKANYGYTF | TGCAGCGTTGAAGGTCAGGAAAAAGCTAACTATGGCTACACCTTC
TRBJ2-1 | . | TRBV14 | . | CASSQDSQLDEQFF | TGTGCCAGCAGCCAAGATTCACAGCTTGATGAGCAGTTCTTC
TRBJ2-7 | . | TRBV29-1 | . | CSARLLAGEQYF | TGCAGCGCCCGGCTGCTAGCCGGCGAGCAGTACTTC
TRBJ1-1 | . | TRBV5-1 | once | CASSFPTGNTEAFF | TGCGCCAGCAGCTTCCCGACGGGGAACACTGAAGCTTTCTTT
TRBJ2-7 | . | TRBV7-9 | . | CASSLPPWAGRYEQYF | TGTGCCAGCAGCTTACCCCCCTGGGCAGGCCGCTACGAGCAGTACTTC
TRBJ1-1 | TRBD1 | TRBV2 | . | CASRKQGGNTEAFF | TGTGCCAGCAGAAAACAGGGGGGGAACACTGAAGCTTTCTTT
TRBJ2-3 | . | TRBV7-6 | . | CASSPLGATDTQYF | TGTGCCAGCAGCCCCCTGGGGGCCACAGATACGCAGTATTTT
TRBJ1-2 | . | TRBV15 | . | CATSSGGSDGYGYTF | TGTGCCACCAGTTCGGGAGGGAGCGACGGCTATGGCTACACCTTC
TRBJ2-5 | TRBD1 | TRBV27 | . | CASRTGGNRETQYF | TGTGCCAGCAGGACAGGGGGCAATCGAGAGACCCAGTACTTC
TRBJ2-2 | . | TRBV7-9 | . | CASSLSTGELFF | TGTGCCAGCAGCCTCTCGACCGGGGAGCTGTTTTTT
TRBJ1-2 | . | TRBV4-1 | few | CASSQDWVEAFNYGYTF | TGCGCCAGCAGCCAAGATTGGGTCGAGGCCTTTAACTATGGCTACACCTTC
TRBJ2-3 | TRBD1 | TRBV5-4 | once | CASSLGDRGSKGTDTQYF | TGTGCCAGCAGCTTGGGGGACAGGGGGAGTAAAGGGACAGATACGCAGTATTTT
TRBJ2-7 | TRBD1 | TRBV19 | . | CASHSTGSSYEQYF | TGTGCCAGCCATTCGACAGGGAGCTCCTACGAGCAGTACTTC
TRBJ2-3 | . | TRBV5-1 | . | CASSSGDQEDTQYF | TGCGCCAGCAGCTCCGGGGATCAAGAAGATACGCAGTATTTT
TRBJ1-1 | . | TRBV29-1 | . | CSFGELGREAFF | TGCAGCTTCGGGGAGCTTGGTAGGGAAGCTTTCTTT
TRBJ1-5 | TRBD1 | TRBV16 | . | CASSQQGGNQPQHF | TGTGCCAGCAGCCAACAGGGGGGCAATCAGCCCCAGCATTTT
TRBJ1-2 | . | TRBV27 | . | CASSLAGDYGYTF | TGTGCCAGCAGTTTAGCAGGGGACTATGGCTACACCTTC
TRBJ2-2 | TRBD2 | TRBV2 | once | CASSRTLAGSLGTGELFF | TGTGCCAGCAGTCGTACACTAGCGGGATCCCTAGGGACCGGGGAGCTGTTTTTT
TRBJ1-2 | . | TRBV29-1 | . | CSVGRKAGSGYTF | TGCAGCGTTGGAAGGAAGGCCGGGTCGGGCTACACCTTC
TRBJ1-5 | TRBD1 | TRBV19 | . | CASSTPGQAKPQHF | TGTGCCAGTAGTACCCCTGGACAGGCGAAGCCCCAGCATTTT
TRBJ1-2 | . | TRBV19 | . | CASGEQGPYGYTF | TGTGCCAGTGGAGAACAGGGACCCTATGGCTACACCTTC
TRBJ1-2 | TRBD1 | TRBV3-1/TRBV3-2 | . | CASSPGTGGFVGYGYTF | TGTGCCAGCAGCCCCGGGACAGGGGGGTTTGTAGGCTATGGCTACACCTTC
TRBJ1-3 | TRBD1 | TRBV7-2 | . | CASSMGQGNSGNTIYF | TGTGCCAGCAGCATGGGACAGGGCAACTCTGGAAACACCATATATTTT
TRBJ1-2 | . | TRBV6-1 | once | CASSEGPRNYGYTF | TGTGCCAGCAGTGAAGGGCCCCGTAACTATGGCTACACCTTC
TRBJ1-5 | TRBD1 | TRBV2 | . | CASRKEQGAQISNQPQHF | TGTGCCAGCAGGAAGGAGCAGGGGGCGCAGATCAGCAATCAGCCCCAGCATTTT
TRBJ2-5 | . | TRBV5-4 | . | CASSSLEYGETQYF | TGTGCCAGCAGCTCACTAGAATACGGAGAGACCCAGTACTTC
TRBJ2-7 | TRBD2 | TRBV5-6 | . | CASSTTSGSYEQYF | TGTGCCAGCAGTACTACTAGCGGGAGTTACGAGCAGTACTTC
TRBJ2-1 | TRBD2 | TRBV5-1 | . | CASSSAGGSGNEQFF | TGCGCCAGCAGCTCAGCGGGAGGCTCAGGGAATGAGCAGTTCTTC
TRBJ1-1 | TRBD1 | TRBV12-3/TRBV12-4 | . | CASKDRVNTEAFF | TGTGCCAGCAAGGACAGGGTGAACACTGAAGCTTTCTTT
TRBJ2-1 | TRBD2 | TRBV5-7 | . | CASSLSAGGLGNEQFF | TGTGCCAGCAGCTTATCAGCGGGAGGGTTGGGGAATGAGCAGTTCTTC
TRBJ1-2 | . | TRBV19 | . | CASSIGTGYGYTF | TGTGCCAGTAGTATCGGGACTGGATATGGCTACACCTTC
TRBJ2-5 | . | TRBV5-1 | . | CASSFAEGLRETQYF | TGCGCCAGCAGCTTTGCGGAGGGCCTCCGAGAGACCCAGTACTTC
TRBJ2-3 | . | TRBV24-1 | . | CATSAGYTDTQYF | TGTGCCACCAGTGCGGGGTACACAGATACGCAGTATTTT
TRBJ2-7 | TRBD1 | TRBV5-1 | . | CASSPNVGQRGNREQYF | TGCGCCAGCAGCCCGAATGTGGGACAGAGGGGGAATCGGGAGCAGTACTTC
TRBJ2-1 | . | TRBV24-1 | . | CATSDLRAGQGYNEQFF | TGTGCCACCAGTGATTTGCGGGCAGGGCAGGGGTACAATGAGCAGTTCTTC